This TCR beta chain appears in the sequencing data of a study of T-cell reconstitution after alpha-beta-depleted transplantation in children (dated by TCRdb to about 2016). Describing the broader study: Using TCR repertoire profiling, the study followed T-cell immune reconstitution in a quantitative way in children after TCRalphabeta/CD19-depleted allogeneic hematopoietic cell transplantation. What the authors observed across the whole study: About two months after transplant, the apparently early recovery of alphabetaT-cell counts reportedly depended on just several hundred clones that had expanded rapidly and came from non-depleted graft cells. Over the following months the frequencies of hyperexpanded clones went down, and after one year T-cell counts and TCRbeta diversity were mostly credited to newly produced T cells. The high TCRbeta diversity at day 60 in some patients was ascribed to recipient T cells and intrathymic progenitors that had survived conditioning.

Sample treatment or condition, as interpreted from the label and publication: allogeneic hematopoietic cell transplantation with graft depleted of TCRalphabeta T cells and CD19 B cells. Transplant recipients were children who received TCRalphabeta/CD19-depleted allogeneic hematopoietic cell grafts. The germline V and J ends show losses of 3 bases and 1 base respectively, and no gene match explains 8 bases of the junction. The CDR3, from cysteine to phenylalanine, totals 17 residues. Only CDR3 DNA is held: 51 bases, read in frame from base 1. The germline V gene sets CDR1 to LGHNA and CDR2 to YNFKEQ. The method was PCR. The sample was run on an Illumina HiSeq 2500. Molecular barcoding was employed in the preparation of TCR libraries, with unique molecular identifiers being used to normalize TCRbeta repertoire quantification. TCRdb's own reprocessing of the public reads used fastp at Q25 and MiXCR and kept productive beta chains. A single entry per CDR3 protein holds the most common genes and DNA from its merged rows. This sample is represented by approximately 47,000 distinct CDR3 sequences; 40% to 65% of them were singletons. The top ten hold 35% to 40% of the sample.

A remark on this clonotype: No cognate antigen has been identified for it. This could be a read error, since a much larger clone is one nucleotide away.

Sequences were derived from peripheral blood, sampled before TCRalphabeta/CD19-depleted stem cell transplant. The origin of this receptor is a boy under two years old with SCID, due to receive a stem cell transplant. The sequence links TRBV4-2 to TRBJ2-3; TRBD2 fits 9 bases in the junction. The sequence in DNA is TGTGCCAGCAGCCATGAAAGTGGCGGGGGGGGCACAGATACGCAGTATTTT. Translated, it reads CASSHESGGGGTDTQYF.